These 18 T cell receptor beta chains were sequenced from one sample in a study of radiotherapy plus CTLA-4 blockade in lung cancer. Data came from immunoSEQ multiplex PCR; TCRdb stores just in-frame clones and leaves some out. Altogether about 81,000 clones are present, less than 80% being singletons, with the ten largest covering 11% to 15%. The starting material was peripheral blood, obtained from a patient treated with radiotherapy plus ipilimumab. The receptors shown here come from a human donor with non-small cell lung cancer that progressed on radiotherapy plus ipilimumab.

CDR3: CSATIGGGYTF. In DNA form, the CDR3 reads TGCAGCGCTACTATCGGTGGGGGCTACACCTTC. The genes are TRBV29-1 and TRBJ1-2; D uncertain. Germline V CDR1 and CDR2: SQVTM, ANQGSEA. The CDR3 totals 11 residues. V was shortened by 7 bases and J by 8 bases, with 14 bases between the two germline ends.

This sequence joins TRBV27 and TRBJ2-3, with a tentative D call TRBD2 (5 bases). This CDR3 comprises 14 residues. With 4 bases removed from V and 2 bases from J, the gap between germline ends came to 10 bases. The germline gives CDR1 MNHEY, CDR2 SMNVEV (reference sequence). The CDR3, as DNA: TGTGCCAGCAGTTCCAGCGGCCACACAGATACGCAGTATTTT. Translation gives CASSSSGHTDTQYF.

The J gene is TRBJ2-7, the V gene TRBV7-2; D unresolved. Trimming removed 2 bases from V and 2 bases from J, with 7 bases in between. The V gene's germline CDR1 is SGHTA and CDR2 FQGNSA. This CDR3 contains 13 residues. Here the CDR3 DNA reads TGTGCCAGCAGCTTACTAGGGACCTACGAGCAGTACTTC. It yields the protein CASSLLGTYEQYF.

This clone was observed a handful of times. J is TRBJ2-1 and V is TRBV19, with a possible D match to TRBD2 (6 bases). Trimming removed 6 bases from V and 0 bases from J, with 12 bases in between. The CDR3 has 15 residues. Germline values: CDR1 LNHDA, CDR2 SQIVND (reference sequence). The CDR3 region has the DNA TGTGCCAGTAGCCTTAGCGGAAGCTCCTACAATGAGCAGTTCTTC. Protein sequence: CASSLSGSSYNEQFF.

This clone appeared a few times. The J gene is TRBJ1-1, the V gene TRBV5-1; tentative D call: TRBD1 (5 bases). Germline lookup yields CDR1 SGHRS and CDR2 YFSETQ. The CDR3 spans 12 residues. V shed 6 bases and J shed 8 bases, with 14 bases lying between them. The CDR3 DNA sequence: TGCGCCAGCAAACTTACCGGGGCAGAAGCTTTCTTT. Translated: CASKLTGAEAFF.

The rearrangement links TRBV7-2 to TRBJ2-3; 7 bases agree with TRBD2. Germline V gives CDR1 SGHTA, CDR2 FQGNSA. There are 15 residues in the CDR3. J was trimmed by 2 bases and V by 5 bases; bases with no gene match: 7. DNA for the CDR3: TGTGCCAGCAGCCATGAAGCGGGACCCACAGATACGCAGTATTTT. Translated: CASSHEAGPTDTQYF.

This chain connects TRBV4-1 to TRBJ2-5, with D tentatively TRBD1 (6 bases). This CDR3 contains 13 residues. V was clipped by 7 bases and J by 2 bases, with 11 bases between them. Germline CDR1 and CDR2: MGHRA and YSYEKL. The CDR3 protein is CASKGTSQETQYF. The CDR3 DNA follows: TGCGCCAGCAAAGGGACATCACAAGAGACCCAGTACTTC.

The rearrangement joins TRBV28 to TRBJ1-1; D remains ambiguous. This CDR3 is 15 amino acids long. V shed 3 bases and J shed 1 base, with 12 bases lying between them. Germline V gene data show CDR1 as MDHEN and CDR2 as SYDVKM. The CDR3 protein is CASSLSLFENTEAFF. The CDR3 DNA sequence: TGTGCCAGCAGTTTGAGTTTATTTGAGAACACTGAAGCTTTCTTT.

This chain links TRBV13 with TRBJ2-5; no clear D. The germline V gene has CDR1 PRHDT and CDR2 FYEKMQ (reference sequence). The CDR3 is 11 amino acids. With 1 base removed from V and 5 bases from J, the gap between germline ends came to 2 bases. This CDR3 reads CASSLEETQYF. The CDR3 nucleotides are TGTGCCAGCAGCTTAGAGGAGACCCAGTACTTC.

The chain combines TRBV9 with TRBJ2-3; D call uncertain. The CDR3 loop spans 15 amino acids. The V gene lost 2 bases and the J gene lost 0 bases, with 10 bases spanning the gap. Germline assignment: CDR1 SGDLS and CDR2 YYNGEE. CDR3 bases: TGTGCCAGCAGCGTGGGCTTCTCTAGCACAGATACGCAGTATTTT. It translates to CASSVGFSSTDTQYF.

J is TRBJ2-7 and V is TRBV28, with D maybe TRBD1 (7 bases). The CDR3 loop spans 15 amino acids. From germline, CDR1 is MDHEN and CDR2 SYDVKM. Trimming stripped 3 bases from V and 9 bases from J, with 21 bases between. The CDR3 DNA is TGTGCCAGCAGTTTTTTAATAAGTGGGCAGGGGGGGCAGTACTTC. Amino acids: CASSFLISGQGGQYF.

The rearrangement joins TRBV27 to TRBJ2-2; D remains ambiguous. The CDR3 consists of 13 residues. Trimming took 8 bases from V and 1 from J, leaving 8 bases between them. Germline CDR1 reads MNHEY; CDR2 reads SMNVEV (reference sequence). DNA for the CDR3: TGTGCCAGCCTGACACAGAACACCGGGGAGCTGTTTTTT. Its protein product is CASLTQNTGELFF.

The V gene is TRBV2, the J gene TRBJ2-1; 8 nucleotides match TRBD1. The CDR3 is made up of 16 amino acids. V lost 5 bases to trimming and J lost 5 bases; unmatched junction nucleotides: 11. From germline, CDR1 is SNHLY and CDR2 FYNNEI. CDR3: CASSLGLGQVDNEQFF. The CDR3, as DNA: TGTGCCAGCAGTTTGGGCCTGGGACAGGTGGACAATGAGCAGTTCTTC.

This clone was seen once. The V gene is TRBV5-8, the J gene TRBJ1-5; unclear D gene. Per germline, CDR1 SGHTS and CDR2 YDEGEE. V dropped 4 bases and J dropped 5 bases, with 10 bases sitting between them. The length of the CDR3 is 13 residues. The CDR3 protein is CASSTSRHQPQHF. The CDR3, as DNA: TGTGCCAGCAGCACCTCACGTCATCAGCCCCAGCATTTT.

This clone was recorded once. The chain combines TRBV28 with TRBJ1-4, with TRBD1 identical over 9 bases. The germline CDR1 and CDR2 sequences are MDHEN and SYDVKM. The CDR3 spans 15 residues. The trim removed 2 bases at V and 2 bases at J, leaving 0 bases unmatched. CDR3 amino acids: CASSLTGGTNEKLFF. CDR3 sequence (DNA): TGTGCCAGCAGTTTAACAGGGGGCACTAATGAAAAACTGTTTTTT.

The chain uses TRBV4-3 and TRBJ2-4; TRBD1 matches at 8 bases. The V gene end was trimmed by 3 bases and the J gene end by 7 bases; junction bases not matched to a gene: 5. The CDR3 has 14 amino acids. Germline CDR1 is LGHNA and CDR2 is YSLEER. CDR3 bases: TGCGCCAGCAGCCAGCGACAGGGGATGAACATTCAGTACTTC. Translation: CASSQRQGMNIQYF.

The chain combines TRBV19 with TRBJ2-3; 7 bases agree with TRBD1. Germline CDR1 is LNHDA and CDR2 is SQIVND (reference sequence). This CDR3 comprises 14 residues. V trimming: 6 bases; J trimming: 0 bases; junction bases outside the gene matches: 3. The CDR3 coding sequence is TGTGCCAGTAGGAGGGGGCCTAGCACAGATACGCAGTATTTT. This sequence encodes CASRRGPSTDTQYF.

In DNA, the CDR3 is TGTGCCAGCGGACCCCACGGGAGCCAAGAGACCCAGTACTTC. Amino acid sequence: CASGPHGSQETQYF. This sequence joins TRBV27 and TRBJ2-5; a weak D match, TRBD2 (6 bases). This CDR3 spans 14 amino acids. V was trimmed by 8 bases and J by 1 base, leaving 14 bases between them. CDR1 and CDR2 from the germline V gene are MNHEY and SMNVEV (reference sequence).